The clone carrying this T cell receptor beta chain was counted many times. Its antigen remains unidentified. Study processing details: What underpinned the distant-metastasis classifier for papillary thyroid cancer was the set of CDR3 differences across clinicopathological groups. TCRdb reanalyzed the PCR reads with MiXCR. TCRdb, not the authors, supplied the V and J calls. The table has roughly 65,000 clones, over 12% seen once. The sample comes from a study of metastatic and nonmetastatic thyroid tumors. The study's findings and limits: Relative to benign nodules, malignant thyroid tumors were reportedly characterized by significantly elevated TCR beta diversity in blood and tumor.

The entire patient cohort was treatment-naive prior to thyroid surgery. V shed 5 bases and J 1 base; nucleotides not matched to a gene: 7. The CDR3 contains 16 residues. This sequence originates from a male donor with papillary thyroid cancer or a benign thyroid nodule (not recorded which). Some clones in this sample may be carry-over from other donors' samples. Input material: blood. The chain employs TRBV12-3 or TRBV12-4 and TRBJ1-1, with TRBD1 matching 10 bases. CDR3 nucleotide sequence: TGTGCCAGCAGTGTCCACGACAGGGGGCGGAACACTGAAGCTTTCTTT. Translating gives CASSVHDRGRNTEAFF.